Listed below are T cell receptor beta chains from one sample, sequenced in a study of T cell responses to AZD1222 COVID-19 vaccine. Some clones are missing from TCRdb's copy, which holds only in-frame ones; the method was immunoSEQ multiplex PCR. The sample records 95,000 to 150,000 clones, 70% to 85% being singletons. The sequenced sample was peripheral blood, obtained on day 0 of AZD1222 vaccination. These receptors were taken from an adult in good health. CDR3s include the opening cysteine and the closing phenylalanine or tryptophan. A D gene is named only where the DNA matches it firmly. Rows may omit the clone size; those that give it use once, few, many or a size class.

clone_size	d_call	cdr3_length	v_call	cdr3_aa
NA	NA	12	TRBV7-9	CASSQTSSPLHF
NA	NA	15	TRBV2	CASIREQGGNQPQHF
NA	NA	14	TRBV10-3	CAISTGRQGEPQHF
NA	NA	13	TRBV28	CASSFRGNSPLHF
NA	NA	15	TRBV6-2/TRBV6-3	CASSATGTSNYGYTF
NA	TRBD2	18	TRBV7-2	CASSLLGTSAGIYNEQFF
few	TRBD1	15	TRBV28	CASRRPQGGGEKLFF
once	NA	17	TRBV5-1	CASSLEPQGNLGNTIYF
NA	NA	16	TRBV3-1/TRBV3-2	CASSQGGLVRSYEQYF
NA	TRBD1	15	TRBV5-1	CASSPTTGGNTEAFF
NA	TRBD2	17	TRBV7-2	CASSSALAGGRWNEQFF
NA	TRBD1	15	TRBV5-1	CASSTTGGLTDTQYF
NA	NA	13	TRBV7-9	CASSVGTNYGYTF
once	TRBD1	15	TRBV11-2	CASSLARQGGTEAFF
NA	NA	14	TRBV13	CASSNRWAKNIQYF
NA	NA	16	TRBV7-8	CASSLVVSRVGQPQHF
once	NA	15	TRBV27	CASKVGGGPTGELFF
NA	NA	13	TRBV10-2	CASGAWTSDGYTF
few	NA	15	TRBV5-1	CARLGRENSNQPQHF
NA	NA	15	TRBV3-1/TRBV3-2	CASSQTGTYAYEQYF
NA	NA	15	TRBV6-5	CASRNWTVPNQPQHF
NA	NA	16	TRBV5-6	CASSLLRGPSTDTQYF
NA	NA	14	TRBV28	CASRLRRTDREQYF
NA	TRBD2	15	TRBV5-4	CASSSDGGARNEQFF
NA	TRBD1	14	TRBV5-1	CASSSGGDGYEQYF
NA	NA	16	TRBV5-4	CASSLAYAGGDSPLHF
few	NA	16	TRBV28	CASSSPGYRNSYGYTF
NA	TRBD1	16	TRBV4-3	CASSQSTGTGGHEQYF
NA	TRBD2	15	TRBV6-6	CASSPLAGGPYEQYF
NA	NA	15	TRBV11-2	CASSSPRDIGYGYTF
NA	NA	13	TRBV2	CASSGGRGYEQYF
NA	TRBD2	16	TRBV4-1	CASSPDGRGASGELFF
NA	NA	18	TRBV4-1	CASSQDRASGGSYNEQFF
NA	NA	13	TRBV19	CASSSGTPYEQYF
NA	NA	12	TRBV5-6	CASSSLTDEAFF
NA	NA	15	TRBV7-9	CASSLEAGEAYGYTF
NA	NA	14	TRBV6-6	CASSARTVGSEQYF
NA	TRBD1	14	TRBV5-8	CASSSSTGWYGYTF
NA	NA	13	TRBV11-3	CASSLGIVGEAFF
NA	NA	14	TRBV14	CASSQFLGSYGYTF
NA	TRBD2	15	TRBV7-9	CASSSSGGETDTQYF
NA	TRBD1	14	TRBV7-8	CASSWGQGNTEAFF
NA	TRBD2	17	TRBV5-1	CASSPGSGRGVGDTQYF
medium-sized	NA	13	TRBV6-4	CASSDQDTGELFF
NA	NA	13	TRBV11-3	CASSNPNSYEQYF